This is a list of T cell receptor beta chains from one sample in a study of cytomegalovirus exposure and HLA in healthy donors. Sequenced by immunoSEQ multiplex PCR; TCRdb stores in-frame clones only, minus some. The sample lists approximately 130,000 clones, approximately 79% occurring once. The sample consisted of PBMCs. The receptors stem from a male donor in good health and CMV-seronegative. Both conserved end residues are part of each CDR3. A D gene is named only where the DNA matches it firmly. Only part of the rows carry a size: once, few, many, or a class if the clone is expanded.

-	TRBV14	once	TRBJ2-3	CASSHRLTGGTDTQYF	TGTGCCAGCAGCCATAGACTCACCGGGGGCACAGATACGCAGTATTTT
-	TRBV6-5	-	TRBJ1-1	CASRRAGSNTEAFF	TGTGCCAGCAGGCGAGCAGGCTCGAACACTGAAGCTTTCTTT
-	TRBV7-2	-	TRBJ1-1	CASSLVSGGEAEAFF	TGTGCCAGCAGCTTAGTCTCGGGGGGCGAGGCTGAAGCTTTCTTT
TRBD2	TRBV19	-	TRBJ2-3	CASSGTSGGFRTDTQYF	TGTGCCAGTAGTGGGACTAGCGGGGGGTTTCGCACAGATACGCAGTATTTT
TRBD1	TRBV29-1	-	TRBJ2-2	CSVATGDTGELFF	TGCAGCGTTGCGACAGGGGACACCGGGGAGCTGTTTTTT
-	TRBV2	-	TRBJ1-5	CASNPSGGPGRQPQHF	TGTGCCAGCAATCCGAGCGGGGGGCCAGGGCGTCAGCCCCAGCATTTT
-	TRBV6-1	few	TRBJ2-1	CASKEGTVFYNEQFF	TGTGCCAGCAAAGAGGGCACAGTCTTCTACAATGAGCAGTTCTTC
-	TRBV7-9	-	TRBJ2-7	CASSLASRYEQYF	TGTGCCAGCAGCTTAGCCTCCAGGTACGAGCAGTACTTC
TRBD1	TRBV19	-	TRBJ2-3	CASSPDRVGTDTQYF	TGTGCCAGCTCCCCGGACAGGGTGGGCACAGATACGCAGTATTTT
-	TRBV19	-	TRBJ2-4	CASSHRQAPRGNIQYF	TGTGCCAGTAGTCATAGACAGGCCCCCCGAGGGAACATTCAGTACTTC
TRBD1	TRBV6-5	-	TRBJ2-7	CASRIHRGTEQYF	TGTGCCAGCAGAATCCACAGGGGTACCGAGCAGTACTTC
-	TRBV2	few	TRBJ2-1	CASKAASSYNEQFF	TGTGCCAGCAAGGCGGCCAGCTCCTACAATGAGCAGTTCTTC
TRBD1	TRBV6-5	few	TRBJ2-7	CASSTSGTGTYEQYF	TGTGCCAGCAGTACCTCCGGGACAGGGACCTACGAGCAGTACTTC
TRBD1	TRBV9	-	TRBJ1-3	CASSVHQGANTGNTIYF	TGTGCCAGCAGCGTACACCAGGGGGCGAATACTGGAAACACCATATATTTT
-	TRBV10-3	-	TRBJ2-5	CAISEAGPEETQYF	TGTGCCATCAGTGAGGCGGGGCCGGAAGAGACCCAGTACTTC
TRBD1	TRBV4-3	-	TRBJ1-1	CASSQHGTDTEAFF	TGCGCCAGCAGCCAACACGGGACAGACACTGAAGCTTTCTTT
TRBD1	TRBV6-6	-	TRBJ2-2	CASSFPQGTGELFF	TGTGCCAGCAGTTTCCCACAGGGGACCGGGGAGCTGTTTTTT
-	TRBV18	-	TRBJ2-3	CASSPSGRNVADTQYF	TGTGCCAGCTCACCAAGCGGACGGAACGTCGCAGATACGCAGTATTTT
-	TRBV5-1	-	TRBJ2-1	CASSLDFHNEQFF	TGCGCCAGCAGCTTGGACTTCCACAATGAGCAGTTCTTC
TRBD2	TRBV10-1	-	TRBJ2-5	CASSESGKGLEGTQYF	TGCGCCAGCAGTGAGTCGGGAAAGGGACTAGAAGGGACCCAGTACTTC
-	TRBV13	-	TRBJ2-5	CASSTRTGEETQYF	TGTGCCAGCAGCACAAGGACGGGAGAGGAGACCCAGTACTTC
-	TRBV30	-	TRBJ2-7	CAWSVRTVLYEQYF	TGTGCCTGGAGTGTAAGGACAGTCTTATACGAGCAGTACTTC